Included here is one T cell receptor beta chain sequence, with context. Its antigen is unidentified. Data came from immunoSEQ multiplex PCR; TCRdb stores just in-frame clones and leaves some out. The sample carries approximately 100,000 clones, about 85% recorded once. The data are from a study of PD-L1 blockade in urothelial cancer. General study results and limits: When pretreatment blood TCR clonality was below the median, it predicted better survival.

Sequenced material: PBMCs, taken around atezolizumab (anti-PD-L1) treatment. This TCR came from a man in his forties or fifties with urothelial cancer.

In DNA, the CDR3 is TGTGCCAGCAGCTCTATCAGGGACTCCACTGAAGCTTTCTTT. Translated, it gives CASSSIRDSTEAFF. This chain links TRBV7-9 with TRBJ1-1, with a weak D call TRBD1 (5 bases). The V gene's germline CDR1 is SEHNR and CDR2 FQNEAQ (reference sequence). The CDR3 contains 14 residues. Trimming took 4 bases from V and 4 from J, leaving 13 bases between them.